The rows below give T cell receptor beta chains drawn from one sample of a study of blood T cell repertoires in COVID-19. Sequenced by immunoSEQ multiplex PCR; TCRdb stores in-frame clones only, minus some. The sample lists more than 85,000 clones, roughly 82% occurring once. The specimen was peripheral blood. Receptor source: a human donor in a cohort sampled during active COVID-19. CDR3s include the opening cysteine and the closing phenylalanine or tryptophan. Fields, in order: D gene, V gene, J gene, CDR3 protein, CDR3 DNA. A D gene is named only where the DNA matches it firmly.

D gene: NA
V gene: TRBV18
J gene: TRBJ2-7
CDR3 protein: CASSPRAGNSYEQYF
CDR3 DNA: TGTGCCAGCTCACCCCGGGCAGGGAACTCCTACGAGCAGTACTTC

D gene: NA
V gene: TRBV7-3
J gene: TRBJ2-1
CDR3 protein: CASSPGTNEQFF
CDR3 DNA: TGTGCCAGCAGCCCGGGGACAAATGAGCAGTTCTTC

D gene: TRBD1
V gene: TRBV5-4
J gene: TRBJ1-1
CDR3 protein: CASSPVQGATEAFF
CDR3 DNA: TGTGCCAGCAGTCCCGTACAGGGGGCGACTGAAGCTTTCTTT

D gene: NA
V gene: TRBV24-1
J gene: TRBJ1-5
CDR3 protein: CATSGTDNQPQHF
CDR3 DNA: TGTGCCACCAGTGGTACAGACAATCAGCCCCAGCATTTT

D gene: NA
V gene: TRBV15
J gene: TRBJ1-5
CDR3 protein: CATSRVTGNQPQHF
CDR3 DNA: TGTGCCACCAGCAGAGTGACCGGGAATCAGCCCCAGCATTTT

D gene: TRBD2
V gene: TRBV3-1/TRBV3-2
J gene: TRBJ2-5
CDR3 protein: CASSLSGGAFSLGGQETQYF
CDR3 DNA: TGTGCCAGCAGCCTTAGCGGGGGGGCGTTCTCTTTAGGTGGCCAAGAGACCCAGTACTTC

D gene: NA
V gene: TRBV6-5
J gene: TRBJ2-2
CDR3 protein: CASSYSPQANTGELFF
CDR3 DNA: TGTGCCAGCAGTTACTCGCCCCAGGCGAACACCGGGGAGCTGTTTTTT

D gene: NA
V gene: TRBV7-3
J gene: TRBJ2-6
CDR3 protein: CASSPASVGANVLTF
CDR3 DNA: TGTGCCAGCAGTCCTGCGTCTGTGGGGGCCAACGTCCTGACTTTC

D gene: TRBD1
V gene: TRBV5-6
J gene: TRBJ1-6
CDR3 protein: CASSLLGTGGGSPLHF
CDR3 DNA: TGTGCCAGCAGCTTGCTAGGGACAGGGGGTGGTTCACCCCTCCACTTT

D gene: NA
V gene: TRBV4-1
J gene: TRBJ2-3
CDR3 protein: CASSQVFGGSGTDTQYF
CDR3 DNA: TGCGCCAGCAGCCAAGTGTTTGGGGGCTCGGGCACAGATACGCAGTATTTT

D gene: NA
V gene: TRBV5-1
J gene: TRBJ2-3
CDR3 protein: CASSFSSATDTQYF
CDR3 DNA: TGCGCCAGCAGCTTTTCTAGCGCTACAGATACGCAGTATTTT

D gene: NA
V gene: TRBV9
J gene: TRBJ2-7
CDR3 protein: CASSPESGGSLEQYF
CDR3 DNA: TGTGCCAGCAGCCCTGAGTCCGGAGGATCCCTCGAGCAGTACTTC

D gene: TRBD2
V gene: TRBV2
J gene: TRBJ2-1
CDR3 protein: CASTSGASGNEQFF
CDR3 DNA: TGTGCCAGCACTAGCGGGGCGTCCGGCAATGAGCAGTTCTTC

D gene: TRBD1
V gene: TRBV7-8
J gene: TRBJ1-1
CDR3 protein: CASSLATGEAFF
CDR3 DNA: TGTGCCAGCAGCTTAGCGACAGGGGAAGCTTTCTTT

D gene: NA
V gene: TRBV5-1
J gene: TRBJ1-1
CDR3 protein: CASSLAEQGNTEAFF
CDR3 DNA: TGCGCCAGCAGCTTGGCCGAACAGGGGAACACTGAAGCTTTCTTT

D gene: NA
V gene: TRBV28
J gene: TRBJ2-3
CDR3 protein: CASSPDGTISTDTQYF
CDR3 DNA: TGTGCCAGCAGCCCTGACGGGACAATCAGCACAGATACGCAGTATTTT

D gene: TRBD1
V gene: TRBV9
J gene: TRBJ2-3
CDR3 protein: CASSSRGQGPVADTQYF
CDR3 DNA: TGTGCCAGCAGCTCGAGGGGACAGGGCCCGGTGGCAGATACGCAGTATTTT

D gene: NA
V gene: TRBV6-2/TRBV6-3
J gene: TRBJ2-1
CDR3 protein: CASSLQLRPYNEQFF
CDR3 DNA: TGTGCCAGCAGTCTCCAACTCCGCCCCTACAATGAGCAGTTCTTC

D gene: TRBD1
V gene: TRBV9
J gene: TRBJ1-6
CDR3 protein: CASSRGDRGVSPLHF
CDR3 DNA: TGTGCCAGCAGCCGAGGGGACAGGGGGGTTTCACCCCTCCACTTT

D gene: TRBD1
V gene: TRBV5-5
J gene: TRBJ1-2
CDR3 protein: CASSDRDRGDYGYTF
CDR3 DNA: TGTGCCAGCAGCGACCGGGACAGGGGGGACTATGGCTACACCTTC

D gene: NA
V gene: TRBV6-2/TRBV6-3
J gene: TRBJ1-1
CDR3 protein: CASSYRTDPSWDTEAFF
CDR3 DNA: TGTGCCAGCAGTTATAGGACAGACCCCAGTTGGGACACTGAAGCTTTCTTT

D gene: NA
V gene: TRBV11-1
J gene: TRBJ2-7
CDR3 protein: CASSSGGSVGF
CDR3 DNA: TGTGCCAGCAGCTCAGGTGGATCCGTAGGTTTC